This T cell receptor beta chain was sequenced for a study of cytomegalovirus exposure and HLA in healthy donors. This CDR3 is built from 15 residues. Germline V gene lookup returns CDR1 ENHRY and CDR2 SYGVKD. V gave up 0 bases and J gave up 0 bases, with 3 bases separating them. Both 60 Vbeta primers and 13 Jbeta primers went into the PCR. Produced via immunoSEQ multiplex PCR; TCRdb's table is partial and in-frame only. Its table lists some 60,000 clones. Points from the study as a whole: In all likelihood, a cluster of highly shared sequence variants was a sequencing artifact. Analyses of presence and absence presupposed an approximately uniform sequencing depth across donors.

According to its frequency, this clone is medium-sized (0.01 to 0.1%). Antigen specificity is unknown. This clonotype was obtained from a man aged 25-40 years in good health and CMV-seropositive. V usage is TRBV10-3 and J usage is TRBJ2-6; unclear D gene. The sequenced material came from PBMCs. The CDR3 nucleotides read TGTGCCATCAGTGAGTCCGGCTCTGGGGCCAACGTCCTGACTTTC. This translates into CAISESGSGANVLTF.